These 4 T cell receptor beta chains share one sample of origin, sequenced in a study of T cells after yellow fever vaccination. TCRdb ran MiXCR on the 5' RACE reads and lists one entry per CDR3 protein. This table has 600,000 to 750,000 distinct CDR3 sequences, roughly an eighth appearing once. Here the sequenced sample was PBMCs, taken on the day of the yellow fever booster vaccination. The receptors were gathered from a man aged 25-45 years who received the YFV17D yellow fever vaccine.

This clonotype was detected a few times. V and J are TRBV7-2 and TRBJ2-5; TRBD2 is a possible D gene (6 bases). The CDR3 has 15 residues. The germline V and J ends were trimmed by 6 bases and 5 bases, with 19 bases remaining between them. Germline loops: CDR1 SGHTA, CDR2 FQGNSA. The CDR3 sequence: CASRRTEGRGETQYF. In nucleotides, the CDR3 is TGTGCCAGCAGGCGAACAGAGGGACGGGGGGAGACCCAGTACTTC.

This clonotype was observed a few times. The V call is TRBV7-9, the J call TRBJ2-7; a possible D gene is TRBD1 (6 bases). This CDR3 has 12 residues. V was clipped by 6 bases and J by 5 bases, with 11 bases between them. Germline V lookup: CDR1 SEHNR, CDR2 FQNEAQ (reference sequence). In DNA, the CDR3 is TGTGCCAGCAGTTCGCCAGGGGACGAGCAGTACTTC. Translated: CASSSPGDEQYF.

The rearrangement joins TRBV9 to TRBJ2-7; D possibly uses TRBD1 or TRBD2 (5 bases each). Germline CDR1 SGDLS, CDR2 YYNGEE. This CDR3 has 16 residues. V was clipped by 3 bases and J by 0 bases, with 16 bases between them. The DNA of the CDR3 is TGTGCCAGCAGCGCCGACTCAGGGACCCACTCCTACGAGCAGTACTTC. Residues: CASSADSGTHSYEQYF.

This clonotype was counted only a few times. The chain joins TRBV7-2 to TRBJ2-1; 10 bases line up with TRBD2. This CDR3 is 14 amino acids long. With V trimmed by 6 bases and J by 9 bases, 8 bases remained unmatched. From germline, CDR1 is SGHTA and CDR2 FQGNSA. The CDR3 DNA sequence: TGTGCCAGCAGTTCTAGCGGGAGTTTGTTTGAGCAGTTCTTC. Its translation is CASSSSGSLFEQFF.